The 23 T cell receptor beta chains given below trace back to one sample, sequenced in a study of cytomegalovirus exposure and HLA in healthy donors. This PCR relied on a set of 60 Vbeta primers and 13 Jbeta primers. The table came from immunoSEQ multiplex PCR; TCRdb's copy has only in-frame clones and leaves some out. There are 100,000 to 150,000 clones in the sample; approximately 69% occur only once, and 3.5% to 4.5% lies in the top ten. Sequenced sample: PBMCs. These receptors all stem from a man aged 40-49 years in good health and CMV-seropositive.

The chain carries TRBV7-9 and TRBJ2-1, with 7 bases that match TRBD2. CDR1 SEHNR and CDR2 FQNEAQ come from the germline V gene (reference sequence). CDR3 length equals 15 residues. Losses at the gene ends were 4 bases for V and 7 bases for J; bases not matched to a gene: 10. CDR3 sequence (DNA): TGTGCCAGCAGCTCAACAGCGGGGATGGTAAATGAGCAGTTCTTC. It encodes CASSSTAGMVNEQFF.

CDR3 DNA sequence: TGCGCCAGCAGCTTGGACATTTCCAATGAGCAGTTCTTC. It is translated as CASSLDISNEQFF. The chain joins TRBV5-1 to TRBJ2-1; no clear D gene. The CDR3 has 13 amino acids. V lost 0 bases, J lost 6 bases, and 7 bases lay in between. Germline CDR1 reads SGHRS; CDR2 reads YFSETQ.

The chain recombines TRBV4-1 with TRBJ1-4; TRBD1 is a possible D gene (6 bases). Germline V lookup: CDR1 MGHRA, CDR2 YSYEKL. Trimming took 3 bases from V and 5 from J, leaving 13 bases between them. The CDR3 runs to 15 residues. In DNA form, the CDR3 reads TGCGCCAGCAGCCATAGAGGACAGCCAAATGAAAAACTGTTTTTT. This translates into CASSHRGQPNEKLFF.

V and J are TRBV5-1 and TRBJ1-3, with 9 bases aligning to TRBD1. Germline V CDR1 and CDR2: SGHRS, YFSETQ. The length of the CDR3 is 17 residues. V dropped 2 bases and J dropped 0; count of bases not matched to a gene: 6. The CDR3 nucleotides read TGCGCCAGCAGCTTACGGACAGGGGCTAACTCTGGAAACACCATATATTTT. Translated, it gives CASSLRTGANSGNTIYF. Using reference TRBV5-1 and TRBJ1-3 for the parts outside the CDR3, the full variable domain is KAGVTQTPRYLIKTRGQQVTLSCSPISGHRSVSWYQQTPGQGLQFLFEYFSETQRNKGNFPGRFSGRQFSNSRSEMNVSTLELGDSALYLCASSLRTGANSGNTIYFGEGSWLTVV.

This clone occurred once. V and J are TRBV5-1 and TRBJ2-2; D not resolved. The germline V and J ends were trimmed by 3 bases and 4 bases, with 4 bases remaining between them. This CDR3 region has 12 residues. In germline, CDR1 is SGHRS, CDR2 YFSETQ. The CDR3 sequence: CASSSSTGELFF. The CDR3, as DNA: TGCGCCAGCAGCTCCTCCACCGGGGAGCTGTTTTTT.

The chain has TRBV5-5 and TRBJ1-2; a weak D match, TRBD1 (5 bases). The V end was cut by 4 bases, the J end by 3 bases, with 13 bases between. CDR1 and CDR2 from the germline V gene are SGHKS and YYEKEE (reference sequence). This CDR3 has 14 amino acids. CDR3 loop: CASSPDGGDYGYTF. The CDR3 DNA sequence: TGTGCCAGCAGCCCGGATGGGGGGGACTATGGCTACACCTTC.

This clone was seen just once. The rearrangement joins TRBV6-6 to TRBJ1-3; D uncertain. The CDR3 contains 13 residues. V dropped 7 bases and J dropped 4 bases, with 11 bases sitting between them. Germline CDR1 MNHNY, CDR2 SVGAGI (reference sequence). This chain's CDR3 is CASNWEAGNTIYF. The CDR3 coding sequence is TGTGCCAGCAATTGGGAGGCCGGAAACACCATATATTTT.

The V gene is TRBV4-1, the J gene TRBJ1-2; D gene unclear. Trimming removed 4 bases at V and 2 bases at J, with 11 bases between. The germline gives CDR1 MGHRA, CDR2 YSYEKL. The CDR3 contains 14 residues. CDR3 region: CASSPSVGNYGYTF. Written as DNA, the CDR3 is TGCGCCAGCAGCCCCTCTGTCGGGAACTATGGCTACACCTTC.

The CDR3 bases are TGTGCCATCAGTGTAGAGGGGGTGAGGACTGAAGCTTTCTTT. Its translation: CAISVEGVRTEAFF. The V gene is TRBV10-3, the J gene TRBJ1-1, with TRBD1 as a possible D gene (6 bases). Between the trimmed V and J ends, which lost 4 bases and 5 bases, there was a span of 14 bases. In germline, CDR1 is ENHRY, CDR2 SYGVKD. The CDR3 length is 14 residues.

CDR3 residues: CASSAFTDTQYF. CDR3 nucleotide sequence: TGTGCCAGCAGCGCTTTCACAGATACGCAGTATTTT. The V gene is TRBV9, the J gene TRBJ2-3; D remains unclear. This CDR3 region has 12 residues. Germline V gives CDR1 SGDLS, CDR2 YYNGEE. Trimming shortened V by 3 bases and J by 2 bases, and 4 bases separated the two germline ends.

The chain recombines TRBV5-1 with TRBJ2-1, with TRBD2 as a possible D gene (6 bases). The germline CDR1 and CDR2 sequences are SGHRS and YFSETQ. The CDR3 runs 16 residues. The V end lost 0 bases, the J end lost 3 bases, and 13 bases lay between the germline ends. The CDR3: CASSLGGGKLYNEQFF. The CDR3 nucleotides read TGCGCCAGCAGCTTGGGTGGGGGGAAACTCTACAATGAGCAGTTCTTC.

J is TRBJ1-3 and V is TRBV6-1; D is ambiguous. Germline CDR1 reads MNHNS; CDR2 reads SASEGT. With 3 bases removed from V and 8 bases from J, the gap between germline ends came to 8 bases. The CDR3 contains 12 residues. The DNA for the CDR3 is TGTGCCAGCAGTGATCAGGTGTACACCATATATTTT. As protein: CASSDQVYTIYF.

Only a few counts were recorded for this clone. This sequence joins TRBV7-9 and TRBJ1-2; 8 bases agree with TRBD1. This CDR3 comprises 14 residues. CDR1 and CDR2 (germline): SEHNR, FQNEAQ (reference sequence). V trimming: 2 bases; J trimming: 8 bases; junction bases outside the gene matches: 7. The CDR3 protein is CASSLPTGGSGYTF. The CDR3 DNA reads TGTGCCAGCAGCTTACCCACAGGGGGATCCGGCTACACCTTC.

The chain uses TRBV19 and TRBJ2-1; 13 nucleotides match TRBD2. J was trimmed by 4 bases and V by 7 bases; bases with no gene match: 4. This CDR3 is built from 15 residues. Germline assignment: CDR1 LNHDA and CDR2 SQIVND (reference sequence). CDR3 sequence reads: CASTVGLAGYNEQFF. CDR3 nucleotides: TGTGCCAGTACCGTGGGACTAGCGGGATACAATGAGCAGTTCTTC.

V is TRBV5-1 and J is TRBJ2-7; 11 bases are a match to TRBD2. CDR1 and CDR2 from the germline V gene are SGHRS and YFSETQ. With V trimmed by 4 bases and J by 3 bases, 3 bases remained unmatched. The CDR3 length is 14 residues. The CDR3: CASSDTSGGYEQYF. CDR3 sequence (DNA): TGCGCCAGCAGCGACACTAGCGGGGGCTACGAGCAGTACTTC.

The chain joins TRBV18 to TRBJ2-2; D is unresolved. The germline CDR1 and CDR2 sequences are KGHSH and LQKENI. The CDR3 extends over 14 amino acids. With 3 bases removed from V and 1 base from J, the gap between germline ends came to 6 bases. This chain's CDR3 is CASSPAVNTGELFF. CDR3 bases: TGTGCCAGCTCACCCGCAGTGAACACCGGGGAGCTGTTTTTT.

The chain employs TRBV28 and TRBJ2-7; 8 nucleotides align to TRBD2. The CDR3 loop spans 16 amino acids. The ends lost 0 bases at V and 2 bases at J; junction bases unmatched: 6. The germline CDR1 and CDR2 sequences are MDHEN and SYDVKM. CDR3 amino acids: CASSLWLAGDAYEQYF. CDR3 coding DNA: TGTGCCAGCAGTTTATGGCTAGCGGGCGACGCCTACGAGCAGTACTTC.

CDR3 coding DNA: TGCAGCGTTGAAGACCCTCAGACAGGGGTCGAGCAGTACTTC. Protein: CSVEDPQTGVEQYF. The J gene is TRBJ2-5, the V gene TRBV29-1, with 8 positions matching TRBD1. Matching the DNA end better, TRBJ2-7 makes the J call doubtful. Germline V gene data show CDR1 as SQVTM and CDR2 as ANQGSEA. The CDR3 length is 14 residues.

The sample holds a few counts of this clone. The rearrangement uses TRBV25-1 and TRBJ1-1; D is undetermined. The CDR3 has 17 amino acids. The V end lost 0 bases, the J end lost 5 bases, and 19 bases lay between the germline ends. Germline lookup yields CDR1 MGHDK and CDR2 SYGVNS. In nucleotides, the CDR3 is TGTGCCAGCAGTGAATATAAGTTCGATATCCGAGGGACTGAAGCTTTCTTT. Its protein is CASSEYKFDIRGTEAFF. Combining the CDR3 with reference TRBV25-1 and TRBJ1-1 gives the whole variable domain EADIYQTPRYLVIGTGKKITLECSQTMGHDKMYWYQQDPGMELHLIHYSYGVNSTEKGDLSSESTVSRIRTEHFPLTLESARPSHTSQYLCASSEYKFDIRGTEAFFGQGTRLTVV.

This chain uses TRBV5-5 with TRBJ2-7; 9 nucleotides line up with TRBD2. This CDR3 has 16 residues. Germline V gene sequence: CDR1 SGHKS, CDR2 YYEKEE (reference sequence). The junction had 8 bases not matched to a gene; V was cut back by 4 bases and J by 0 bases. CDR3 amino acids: CASSPLGAGGSYEQYF. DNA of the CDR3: TGTGCCAGCAGCCCCCTTGGAGCGGGGGGCTCCTACGAGCAGTACTTC. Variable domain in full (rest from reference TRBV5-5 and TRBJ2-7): DAGVTQSPTHLIKTRGQQVTLRCSPISGHKSVSWYQQVLGQGPQFIFQYYEKEERGRGNFPDRFSARQFPNYSSELNVNALLLGDSALYLCASSPLGAGGSYEQYFGPGTRLTVT.

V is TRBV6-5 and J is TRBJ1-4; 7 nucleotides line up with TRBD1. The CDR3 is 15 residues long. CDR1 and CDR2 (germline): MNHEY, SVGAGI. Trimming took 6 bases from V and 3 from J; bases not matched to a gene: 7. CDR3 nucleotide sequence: TGTGCCAGCAGACCGACAGGGTGGGCTAATGAAAAACTGTTTTTT. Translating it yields CASRPTGWANEKLFF.

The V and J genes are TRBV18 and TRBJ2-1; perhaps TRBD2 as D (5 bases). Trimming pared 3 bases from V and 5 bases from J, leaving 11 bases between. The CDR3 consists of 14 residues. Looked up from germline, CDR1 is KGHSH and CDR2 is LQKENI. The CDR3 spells CASSPRLADNEQFF. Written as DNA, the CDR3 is TGTGCCAGCTCACCCCGGCTAGCCGACAATGAGCAGTTCTTC.

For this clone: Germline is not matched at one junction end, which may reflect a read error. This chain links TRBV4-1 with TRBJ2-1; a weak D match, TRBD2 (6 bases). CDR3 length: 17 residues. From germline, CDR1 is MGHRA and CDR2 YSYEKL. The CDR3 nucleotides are TGCGCCAGCAGTCAAGATGGAGTCGGGAGCCCCTACAATGAGCAGTTCTTC. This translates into CASSQDGVGSPYNEQFF.